This TCR beta chain was recorded in a study of T cell repertoires in cytomegalovirus infection. Study-wide context: Selected CMV epitopes included recently identified HLA-C-restricted ones as well as well-studied HLA-B-restricted ones.

The V end was cut by 1 base, the J end by 2 bases, with 10 bases between. This CDR3 comprises 15 residues. Germline V gene lookup returns CDR1 SGHNT and CDR2 YYREEE (reference sequence). TCRdb independently ran MiXCR on the reads; one entry per CDR3 protein. Altogether 86,000 or so distinct CDR3 sequences are present, roughly 25% being singletons, with the ten largest covering approximately 49%. The sample holds many counts of this clonotype. What it recognizes is unknown. This clonotype originated in a human donor in good health (CMV status not recorded). Some clones in this sample may be carry-over from other donors' samples. The V call is TRBV5-4, the J call TRBJ2-1; D uncertain. The starting material was CD8+ T cells from cultured PBMCs, obtained from culture after CMV antigen stimulation. The CDR3 region has the DNA TGTGCCAGCAGCTTGAGCACCTTCGCCTACAATGAGCAGTTCTTC. Amino acid sequence: CASSLSTFAYNEQFF. Complete variable domain (other parts from reference TRBV5-4 and TRBJ2-1): ETGVTQSPTHLIKTRGQQVTLRCSSQSGHNTVSWYQQALGQGPQFIFQYYREEENGRGNFPPRFSGLQFPNYSSELNVNALELDDSALYLCASSLSTFAYNEQFFGPGTRLTVL.